These 15 T cell receptor beta chains share one sample of origin, sequenced in a study of shared clonotypes between healthy human individuals. This table comes from immunoSEQ multiplex PCR, and its TCRdb copy is limited to in-frame clones, with some not included. The sample shows 2 million to 2.5 million clones, approximately 95% of them seen only once. Source material: naive CD4+ T cells sorted from blood. Subset in this sample: CD45RA+ positively selected. The receptors were sampled from a man aged 18 to 30 in good health.

V gene TRBV15 combines with J gene TRBJ1-4; possibly TRBD1 for D (5 bases). Germline V CDR1 and CDR2: LNHNV, YYDKDF (reference sequence). The V end lost 1 base, the J end lost 7 bases, and 13 bases lay between the germline ends. This CDR3 is 15 amino acids long. The CDR3 DNA reads as TGTGCCACCAGCAGAGGAGGGGAAGGGGCTGAAAAACTGTTTTTT. Its protein product is CATSRGGEGAEKLFF.

Details on this clone: Other DNA sequences from this sample encode an identical CDR3 as well. The rearrangement links TRBV6-1 to TRBJ1-5; D is undetermined. The V and J ends lost 5 bases and 4 bases respectively, with 3 bases between them. The length of the CDR3 is 11 residues. In germline, CDR1 is MNHNS, CDR2 SASEGT. The CDR3 loop reads CASSQNQPQHF. DNA for the CDR3: TGTGCCAGCAGTCAAAATCAGCCCCAGCATTTT.

V and J are TRBV6-6 and TRBJ2-7; D is possibly TRBD2 (6 bases). Trimming pared 7 bases from V and 6 bases from J, leaving 22 bases between. CDR3 size: 15 residues. Germline V gene lookup returns CDR1 MNHNY and CDR2 SVGAGI (reference sequence). CDR3 sequence reads: CASIYSGTRGGEQYF. The DNA of the CDR3 is TGTGCCAGCATCTATTCCGGGACTCGGGGAGGCGAGCAGTACTTC.

This chain links TRBV5-6 with TRBJ1-2; D is uncertain. Looked up from germline, CDR1 is SGHDT and CDR2 is YYEEEE. The germline V and J ends were trimmed by 3 bases and 3 bases, with 15 bases remaining between them. CDR3 size: 15 residues. The CDR3 here is CASSSPPLLHYGYTF. In nucleotides, the CDR3 is TGTGCCAGCAGCTCCCCCCCGCTCCTCCACTATGGCTACACCTTC.

The rearrangement uses TRBV18 and TRBJ1-1; unclear D gene. Looked up from germline, CDR1 is KGHSH and CDR2 is LQKENI. This CDR3 has 16 amino acids. Trimming took 1 base from V and 1 from J, leaving 13 bases between them. This chain's CDR3 is CASSPLSNNQNTEAFF. The CDR3 DNA reads as TGTGCCAGCTCACCACTGTCGAATAACCAGAACACTGAAGCTTTCTTT.

This rearrangement joins TRBV28 to TRBJ1-5; no clear D gene. The CDR3 consists of 15 residues. Germline-derived CDR1 and CDR2 are MDHEN and SYDVKM. Trimming cost V 2 bases and J 0 bases, with 8 bases left between them. The CDR3 here is CASSLIPDSNQPQHF. In DNA form, the CDR3 reads TGTGCCAGCAGTTTAATTCCGGATAGCAATCAGCCCCAGCATTTT.

The table lists this clone with a few counts. The chain uses TRBV2 and TRBJ1-2; 8 nucleotides agree with TRBD1. V was pared by 7 bases and J by 8 bases, with 9 bases of the junction left unmatched. Germline loops: CDR1 SNHLY, CDR2 FYNNEI. The CDR3 consists of 13 residues. CDR3 amino acids: CASNPTGAGGYTF. The CDR3 nucleotides are TGTGCCAGCAACCCGACAGGGGCGGGGGGCTACACCTTC.

The V gene is TRBV30, the J gene TRBJ1-6, with no clear D. From germline, CDR1 is GTSNPN and CDR2 SVGIG (reference sequence). V lost 2 bases to trimming and J lost 3 bases, with 8 bases between them. This CDR3 is built from 14 residues. In DNA form, the CDR3 reads TGTGCCTGGAGTTCGCGGGACTATAATTCACCCCTCCACTTT. Encoded protein: CAWSSRDYNSPLHF.

In regard to this clone: The same CDR3 can be traced to other DNA sequences in this sample. As DNA, the CDR3 is TGCAGCGTTGTCGGGACTAGCACAGATACGCAGTATTTT. It translates to CSVVGTSTDTQYF. The rearrangement uses TRBV29-1 and TRBJ2-3, with TRBD2 as a possible D gene (6 bases). V lost 4 bases and J lost 0, with 8 bases in between. This CDR3 is 13 amino acids long. The germline CDR1 and CDR2 sequences are SQVTM and ANQGSEA.

V gene TRBV30 combines with J gene TRBJ2-7, with D uncertain. Germline V gives CDR1 GTSNPN, CDR2 SVGIG (reference sequence). V dropped 3 bases and J dropped 2 bases, with 11 bases sitting between them. The CDR3 covers 13 residues. The CDR3 loop is CAWRSPATYEQYF. In DNA form, the CDR3 reads TGTGCCTGGAGATCGCCTGCTACCTACGAGCAGTACTTC.

The chain combines TRBV29-1 with TRBJ2-1; TRBD2 matches at 8 bases. The V and J ends lost 8 bases and 9 bases, in that order; junction bases with no gene match: 15. Germline CDR1 and CDR2: SQVTM and ANQGSEA. The CDR3 extends over 14 amino acids. CDR3: CSFPRGGSGGEQFF. The CDR3 DNA reads as TGCAGCTTCCCCCGGGGGGGGTCTGGGGGTGAGCAGTTCTTC.

The chain has TRBV30 and TRBJ1-2; no reliable D call. Germline loops: CDR1 GTSNPN, CDR2 SVGIG (reference sequence). The CDR3 is made up of 12 amino acids. V was trimmed by 1 base and J by 2 bases, leaving 5 bases between them. This chain's CDR3 is CAWSDQNYGYTF. CDR3 coding DNA: TGTGCCTGGAGTGACCAGAACTATGGCTACACCTTC. The complete variable domain, with remaining parts taken from reference TRBV30 and TRBJ1-2, reads SQTIHQWPATLVQPVGSPLSLECTVEGTSNPNLYWYRQAAGRGLQLLFYSVGIGQISSEVPQNLSASRPQDRQFILSSKKLLLSDSGFYLCAWSDQNYGYTFGSGTRLTVV.

The chain carries TRBV6-1 and TRBJ2-3; possibly TRBD2 for D (6 bases). CDR1 is MNHNS, CDR2 SASEGT, per germline. The CDR3 loop spans 15 amino acids. V was cut by 4 bases and J by 6 bases, with 17 bases left in between. The CDR3 loop is CASSVGGTPSDTQYF. The CDR3 DNA reads TGTGCCAGCAGTGTCGGGGGTACCCCATCCGATACGCAGTATTTT.

The chain recombines TRBV27 with TRBJ2-7; a possible D gene is TRBD2 (6 bases). The ends were cut back, 3 bases at V and 0 bases at J, with 9 bases in the middle. This CDR3 region has 14 residues. Germline-derived CDR1 and CDR2 are MNHEY and SMNVEV (reference sequence). The CDR3 loop is CASSFGGTSYEQYF. The CDR3 DNA reads TGTGCCAGCAGTTTCGGGGGAACCTCCTACGAGCAGTACTTC.

This chain links TRBV11-3 with TRBJ2-2; a weak D match, TRBD1 (6 bases). Germline CDR1 is SGHNT and CDR2 is YENEEA. The CDR3 totals 14 residues. Trimming removed 7 bases from V and 0 bases from J, with 9 bases in between. The CDR3 sequence is CASKRDTNTGELFF. CDR3 nucleotide sequence: TGTGCCAGCAAGAGGGACACGAACACCGGGGAGCTGTTTTTT.